This TCR beta chain is drawn from a study of T cell responses to AZD1222 COVID-19 vaccine. Findings and caveats of the study: Clonal diversity may have been underestimated in mostly white British donors. Seropositive AZD1222 recipients at baseline numbered only five to seven. Breadth and depth of Spike-specific TCRs rose after two AZD1222 doses.

On this clone: Its specificity is not known.

Repertoires were generated with immunoSEQ multiplex PCR, while TCRdb's copy carries only in-frame clones and drops some. The top ten clones hold 2.5% to 3% of a sample with roughly 180,000 clones, around 90% of them seen once. The clonotype comes from an adult in good health. The specimen comprised peripheral blood, sampled on day 0 of AZD1222 vaccination.

The CDR3, as DNA: TGTGCCAGTAGACGGCCCGGGACAGGGGAGGAAAAACTGTTTTTT. Translating it yields CASRRPGTGEEKLFF. The chain joins TRBV19 to TRBJ1-4; 10 positions agree with TRBD1. Germline-derived CDR1 and CDR2 are LNHDA and SQIVND (reference sequence). With 6 bases clipped from V and 8 bases from J, the junction kept 9 bases outside the gene matches. The CDR3 has 15 residues.